This T cell receptor beta chain is from a study of T-cell reconstitution after alpha-beta-depleted transplantation in children. Per germline, CDR1 MNHEY and CDR2 SMNVEV (reference sequence). Germline trimming cut 5 bases from V and 7 bases from J; bases unmatched to any gene: 10. The CDR3 has 15 residues. Molecular barcoding with unique molecular identifiers was used for the TCRbeta library. Each CDR3 protein gets one entry after TCRdb re-called the PCR reads with MiXCR. Among hundreds of thousands of distinct CDR3 sequences, 15% to 20% were seen once, and the ten largest hold more than 2.5%. This TCR was recovered from a human donor who donated a stem cell graft to a child with acute lymphoblastic leukemia. The specimen comprised PBMCs from the stem cell graft donor, sampled from the stem cell graft. The chain joins TRBV27 to TRBJ1-4; TRBD1 agrees at 7 bases. The CDR3 sequence is CASSIRQGRIEKLFF. CDR3 nucleotides: TGTGCCAGCAGTATAAGACAGGGACGTATTGAAAAACTGTTTTTT.